Below are 5 T cell receptor beta chains sequenced from a single sample in a study. Treg sorting used a CD4+CD25+CD127-/low gate. TCRdb re-called the 5' RACE reads with MiXCR, one entry per CDR3 protein. This sample has over 40,000 distinct CDR3 sequences, with 22% found just once. Sequenced: Tregs sorted from a lymph node. The receptors derive from a female donor with breast cancer.

In its sample, this clonotype was seen many times. This chain connects TRBV5-1 to TRBJ2-3; TRBD2 aligns across 12 bases. This CDR3 spans 16 amino acids. CDR1 is SGHRS, CDR2 YFSETQ, per germline. With 5 bases clipped from V and 4 bases from J, the junction kept 8 bases outside the gene matches. The CDR3 nucleotides read TGCGCCAGCAGGAAATCGACTAGCGGGAGATCAGATACGCAGTATTTT. Translated: CASRKSTSGRSDTQYF. The full variable domain, with the rest looked up from reference TRBV5-1 and TRBJ2-3, is KAGVTQTPRYLIKTRGQQVTLSCSPISGHRSVSWYQQTPGQGLQFLFEYFSETQRNKGNFPGRFSGRQFSNSRSEMNVSTLELGDSALYLCASRKSTSGRSDTQYFGPGTRLTVL.

This chain uses TRBV20-1 with TRBJ1-1; weak D call: TRBD1 (5 bases). This CDR3 has 12 amino acids. Germline V CDR1 and CDR2: DFQATT, SNEGSKA (reference sequence). V was cut by 5 bases and J by 4 bases, with 11 bases left in between. The CDR3 sequence is CSARGGGTEAFF. CDR3 nucleotides: TGCAGTGCTCGGGGGGGTGGCACTGAAGCTTTCTTT.

This sequence joins TRBV2 and TRBJ1-1; 10 bases line up with TRBD1. Germline CDR1 SNHLY, CDR2 FYNNEI. The CDR3 runs to 13 residues. The V gene end was trimmed by 6 bases and the J gene end by 4 bases; junction bases not matched to a gene: 2. In DNA, the CDR3 is TGTGCCAGCAGAAGGACAGGGGGCACTGAAGCTTTCTTT. Its translation: CASRRTGGTEAFF.

The J gene is TRBJ2-1, the V gene TRBV29-1; TRBD2 is a possible D gene (5 bases). V was trimmed by 8 bases and J by 10 bases, leaving 15 bases between them. In germline, CDR1 is SQVTM, CDR2 ANQGSEA. The CDR3 length is 11 residues. This chain's CDR3 is CSSRAWREQFF. DNA for the CDR3: TGCAGCTCGAGGGCTTGGAGAGAGCAGTTCTTC.

This clonotype rates as medium-sized. The rearrangement uses TRBV6-5 and TRBJ2-1; D call uncertain. V shed 5 bases and J shed 2 bases, with 10 bases lying between them. Germline V gene sequence: CDR1 MNHEY, CDR2 SVGAGI. The CDR3 runs to 14 residues. The CDR3 bases are TGTGCCAGCAGTGAACTAACCACCTACAATGAGCAGTTCTTC. Protein product: CASSELTTYNEQFF.